The T cell receptor beta chain under discussion was sequenced for a study of blood T cell repertoires in COVID-19. At the level of the study: Sites in the United States, Italy and Spain provided acute and convalescent COVID-19 samples. From T cells, B-cell-depleted T cells, or PBMCs came the material, which was cDNA or gDNA.

Original handling: Reference gene primer amplification gave estimated nucleated cell counts. Sequencing used immunoSEQ multiplex PCR; TCRdb keeps in-frame clones, though not all of them. V and J calls and clone size are copied from that table; D and trimming were computed from the DNA. The repertoire holds about 300,000 clones, with approximately 88% as singletons. Germline CDR1 SEHNR, CDR2 FQNEAQ (reference sequence). Trimming cost V 3 bases and J 3 bases; bases outside gene matches: 3. This CDR3 is built from 15 residues. The source of this sequence is a woman aged 25 to 45 who had recovered from COVID-19. The genes are TRBV7-9 and TRBJ1-4; 8 positions agree with TRBD1. The sequenced material came from peripheral blood. CDR3 coding DNA: TGTGCCAGCAGCTTCCAGGGGGCACCTAATGAAAAACTGTTTTTT. It codes for CASSFQGAPNEKLFF.